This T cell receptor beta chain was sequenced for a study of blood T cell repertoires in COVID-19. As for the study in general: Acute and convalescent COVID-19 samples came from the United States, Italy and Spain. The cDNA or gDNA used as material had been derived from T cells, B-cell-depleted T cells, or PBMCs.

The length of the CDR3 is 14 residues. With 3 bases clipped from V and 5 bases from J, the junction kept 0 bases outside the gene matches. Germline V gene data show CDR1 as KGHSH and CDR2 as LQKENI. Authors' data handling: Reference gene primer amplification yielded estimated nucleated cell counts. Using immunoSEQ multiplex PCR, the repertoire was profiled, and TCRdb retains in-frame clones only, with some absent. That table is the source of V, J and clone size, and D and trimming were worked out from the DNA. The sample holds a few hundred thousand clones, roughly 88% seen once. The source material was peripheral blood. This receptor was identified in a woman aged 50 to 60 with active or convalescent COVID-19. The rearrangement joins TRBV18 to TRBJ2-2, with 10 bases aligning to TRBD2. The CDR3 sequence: CASSPTSGTGELFF. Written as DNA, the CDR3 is TGTGCCAGCTCACCGACTAGCGGGACCGGGGAGCTGTTTTTT.